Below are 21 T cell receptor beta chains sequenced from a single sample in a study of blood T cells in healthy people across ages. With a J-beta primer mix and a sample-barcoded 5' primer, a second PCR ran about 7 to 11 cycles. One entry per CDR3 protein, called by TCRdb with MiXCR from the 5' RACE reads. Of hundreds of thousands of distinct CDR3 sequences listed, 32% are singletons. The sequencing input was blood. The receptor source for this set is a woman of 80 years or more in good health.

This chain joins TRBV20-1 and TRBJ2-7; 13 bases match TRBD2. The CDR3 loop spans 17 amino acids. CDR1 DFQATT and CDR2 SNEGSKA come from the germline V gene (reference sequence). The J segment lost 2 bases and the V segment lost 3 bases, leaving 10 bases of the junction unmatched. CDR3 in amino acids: CSARGTSGTRRPYEQYF. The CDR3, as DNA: TGCAGTGCTAGGGGGACTAGCGGGACCCGGCGCCCCTACGAGCAGTACTTC.

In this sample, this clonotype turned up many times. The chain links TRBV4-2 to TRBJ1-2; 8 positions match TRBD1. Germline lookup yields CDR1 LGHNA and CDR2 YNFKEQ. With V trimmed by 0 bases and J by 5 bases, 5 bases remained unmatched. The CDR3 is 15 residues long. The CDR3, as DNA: TGTGCCAGCAGCCAAGAGACAGGGGTTGGGTATGGCTACACCTTC. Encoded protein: CASSQETGVGYGYTF.

CDR3 amino acids: CASSPPEGSSYEQYF. The CDR3 DNA follows: TGTGCCAGCTCACCACCGGAAGGGAGCTCCTACGAGCAGTACTTC. V is TRBV18 and J is TRBJ2-7; TRBD2 might be the D (5 bases). CDR3 size: 15 residues. The V and J ends lost 0 bases and 0 bases respectively, with 9 bases between them. Germline loops: CDR1 KGHSH, CDR2 LQKENI.

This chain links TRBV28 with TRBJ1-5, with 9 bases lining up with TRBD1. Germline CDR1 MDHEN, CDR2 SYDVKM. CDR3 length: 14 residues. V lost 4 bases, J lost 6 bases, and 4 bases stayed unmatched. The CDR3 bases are TGTGCCAGCAGTTACGGGACAGGGTCTCAGCCCCAGCATTTT. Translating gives CASSYGTGSQPQHF. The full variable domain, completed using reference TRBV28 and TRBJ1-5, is DVKVTQSSRYLVKRTGEKVFLECVQDMDHENMFWYRQDPGLGLRLIYFSYDVKMKEKGDIPEGYSVSREKKERFSLILESASTNQTSMYLCASSYGTGSQPQHFGDGTRLSIL.

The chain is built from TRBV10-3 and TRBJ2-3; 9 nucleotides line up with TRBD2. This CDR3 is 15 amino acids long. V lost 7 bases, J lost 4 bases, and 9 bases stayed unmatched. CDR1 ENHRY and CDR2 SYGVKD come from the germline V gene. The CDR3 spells CAITRQGGGADTQYF. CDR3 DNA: TGTGCCATCACGCGACAGGGCGGGGGGGCAGATACGCAGTATTTT.

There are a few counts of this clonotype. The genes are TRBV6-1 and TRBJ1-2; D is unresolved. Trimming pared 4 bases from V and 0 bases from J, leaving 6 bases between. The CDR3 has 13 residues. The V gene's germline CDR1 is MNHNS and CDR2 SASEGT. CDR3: CASSVTSNYGYTF. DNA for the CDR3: TGTGCCAGCAGTGTCACATCTAACTATGGCTACACCTTC.

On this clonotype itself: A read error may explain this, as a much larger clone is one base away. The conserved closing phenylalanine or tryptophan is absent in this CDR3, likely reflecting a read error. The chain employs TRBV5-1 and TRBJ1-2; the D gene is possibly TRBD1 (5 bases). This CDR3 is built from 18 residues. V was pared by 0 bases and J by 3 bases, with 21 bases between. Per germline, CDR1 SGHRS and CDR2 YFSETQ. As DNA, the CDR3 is TGCGCCAGCAGCTTGGATGGAGGGGCCGCCTCTTTTGACTATGGCTACACCGTC. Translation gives CASSLDGGAASFDYGYTV.

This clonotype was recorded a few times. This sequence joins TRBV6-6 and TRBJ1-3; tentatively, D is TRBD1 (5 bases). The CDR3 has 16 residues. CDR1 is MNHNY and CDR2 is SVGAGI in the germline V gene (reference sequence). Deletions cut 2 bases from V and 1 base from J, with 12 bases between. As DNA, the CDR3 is TGTGCCAGCAGTTACAGGGCAGGGCGATCTGGAAACACCATATATTTT. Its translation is CASSYRAGRSGNTIYF.

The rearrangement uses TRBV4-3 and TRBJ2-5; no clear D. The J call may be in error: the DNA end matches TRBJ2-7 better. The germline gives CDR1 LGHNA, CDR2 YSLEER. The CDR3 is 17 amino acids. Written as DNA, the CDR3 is TGCGCCAGCAGCCAAGATGGAAATCTGCTAGGTCACTACGAGCAGTACTTC. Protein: CASSQDGNLLGHYEQYF.

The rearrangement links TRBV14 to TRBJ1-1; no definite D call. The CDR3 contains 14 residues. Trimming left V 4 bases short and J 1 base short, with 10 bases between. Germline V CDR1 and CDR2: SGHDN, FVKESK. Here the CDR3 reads CASSPFGRNTEAFF. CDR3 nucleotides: TGTGCCAGCAGCCCCTTCGGCAGGAACACTGAAGCTTTCTTT. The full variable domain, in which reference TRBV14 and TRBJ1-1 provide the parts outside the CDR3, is EAGVTQFPSHSVIEKGQTVTLRCDPISGHDNLYWYRRVMGKEIKFLLHFVKESKQDESGMPNNRFLAERTGGTYSTLKVQPAELEDSGVYFCASSPFGRNTEAFFGQGTRLTVV.

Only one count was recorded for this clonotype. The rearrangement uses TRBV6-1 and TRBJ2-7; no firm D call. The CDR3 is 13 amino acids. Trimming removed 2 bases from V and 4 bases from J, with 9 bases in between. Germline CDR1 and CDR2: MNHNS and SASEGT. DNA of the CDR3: TGTGCCAGCAGTGAAAACAGACTTTACGAGCAGTACTTC. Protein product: CASSENRLYEQYF.

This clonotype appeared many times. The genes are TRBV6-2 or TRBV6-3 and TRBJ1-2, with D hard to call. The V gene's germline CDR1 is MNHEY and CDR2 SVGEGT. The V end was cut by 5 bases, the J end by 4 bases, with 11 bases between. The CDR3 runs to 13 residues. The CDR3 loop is CASSPDVLYGYTF. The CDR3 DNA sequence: TGTGCCAGCAGTCCGGACGTACTCTATGGCTACACCTTC.

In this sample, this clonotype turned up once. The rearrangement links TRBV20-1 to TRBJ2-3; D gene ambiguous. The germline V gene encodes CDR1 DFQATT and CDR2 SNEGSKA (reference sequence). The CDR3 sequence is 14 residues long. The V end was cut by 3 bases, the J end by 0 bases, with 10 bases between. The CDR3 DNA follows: TGCAGTGCTAGTCCCGGCAGTAGCACAGATACGCAGTATTTT. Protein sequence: CSASPGSSTDTQYF.

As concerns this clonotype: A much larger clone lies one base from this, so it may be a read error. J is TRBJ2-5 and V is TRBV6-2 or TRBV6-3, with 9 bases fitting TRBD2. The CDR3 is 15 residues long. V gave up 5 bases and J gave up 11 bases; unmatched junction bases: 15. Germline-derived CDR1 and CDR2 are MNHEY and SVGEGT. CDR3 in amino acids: CASSPGTSSGDEQYF. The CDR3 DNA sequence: TGTGCCAGCAGTCCCGGGACTAGCTCAGGCGATGAGCAGTACTTC.

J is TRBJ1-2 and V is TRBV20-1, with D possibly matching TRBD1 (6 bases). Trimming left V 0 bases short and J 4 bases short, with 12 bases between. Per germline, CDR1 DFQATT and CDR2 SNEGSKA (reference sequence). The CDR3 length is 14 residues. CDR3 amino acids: CSARDNGGGYGYTF. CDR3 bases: TGCAGTGCTAGAGACAATGGAGGGGGCTATGGCTACACCTTC.

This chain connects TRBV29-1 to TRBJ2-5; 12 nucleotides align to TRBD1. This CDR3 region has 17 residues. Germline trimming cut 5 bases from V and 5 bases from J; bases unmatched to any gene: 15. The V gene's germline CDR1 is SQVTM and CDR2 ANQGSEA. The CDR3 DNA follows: TGCAGCGTTTGGTTCTGGGGACAGGGGGCCCCGTCGGAGACCCAGTACTTC. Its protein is CSVWFWGQGAPSETQYF.

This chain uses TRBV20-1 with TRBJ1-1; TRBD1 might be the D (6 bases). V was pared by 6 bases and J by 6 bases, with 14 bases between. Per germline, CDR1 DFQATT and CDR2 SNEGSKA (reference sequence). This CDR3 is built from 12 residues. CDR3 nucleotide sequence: TGCAGTGCCCGGAGGGGGGGAGCTGAAGCTTTCTTT. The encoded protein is CSARRGGAEAFF.

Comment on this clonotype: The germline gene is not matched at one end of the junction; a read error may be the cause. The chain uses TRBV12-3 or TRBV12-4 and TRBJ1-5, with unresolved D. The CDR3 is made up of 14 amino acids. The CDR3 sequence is CVSSYTDGDQPQHF. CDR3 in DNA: TGTGTCAGCAGTTATACCGACGGGGATCAGCCCCAGCATTTT.

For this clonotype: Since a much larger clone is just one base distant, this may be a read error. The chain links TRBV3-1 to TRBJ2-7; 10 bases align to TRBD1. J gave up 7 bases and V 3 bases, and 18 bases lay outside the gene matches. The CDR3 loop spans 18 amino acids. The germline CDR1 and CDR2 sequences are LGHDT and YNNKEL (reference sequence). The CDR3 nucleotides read TGTGCCAGCAGCCAGGTTAGGACAGGGGGTTCCCGTTTAGGTGAGCAGTACTTC. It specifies CASSQVRTGGSRLGEQYF.

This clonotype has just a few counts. The CDR3 DNA reads as TGTGCCAGCAGTGCCACTAGCGGGGGGAGCTATGAGCAGTTCTTC. Translated, it gives CASSATSGGSYEQFF. The chain carries TRBV2 and TRBJ2-1, with 12 bases fitting TRBD2. The CDR3 runs 15 residues. In germline, CDR1 is SNHLY, CDR2 FYNNEI. Germline trimming cut 4 bases from V and 8 bases from J; bases unmatched to any gene: 6.

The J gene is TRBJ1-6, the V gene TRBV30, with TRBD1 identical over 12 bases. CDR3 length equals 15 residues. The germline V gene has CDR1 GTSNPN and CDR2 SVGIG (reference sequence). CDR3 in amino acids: CALRDRGPYNSPLHF. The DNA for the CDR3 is TGTGCTTTGCGGGACAGGGGGCCCTATAATTCACCCCTCCACTTT.